The clone carrying this T cell receptor (beta chain) was counted ten times or more. TCRdb re-derived calls from the 5' RACE reads in MiXCR, one entry per CDR3 protein. The sample comprises just over 150,000 distinct CDR3 sequences, approximately 20% of which are singletons, and roughly 8% rests with the top ten. These data belong to a study of CD8 T cells in ankylosing spondylitis. The CDR3 covers 15 residues. Germline V gene lookup returns CDR1 MRHNA and CDR2 SNTAGT. Trimming shortened V by 4 bases and J by 5 bases, and 15 bases separated the two germline ends. J is TRBJ2-1 and V is TRBV6-4, with D perhaps TRBD2 (5 bases). Sequencing used blood, either unsorted or a sorted T cell fraction (not recorded which). This sequence originates from a male donor with ankylosing spondylitis or in good health (not recorded which). CDR3 sequence (DNA): TGTGCCAGCAGTGTCGAGGGTAGCCCTAACAATGAGCAGTTCTTC. Its translation is CASSVEGSPNNEQFF.